Presented here are 15 T cell receptor beta chains from one specimen sequenced in a study of T cells after yellow fever vaccination. Each CDR3 protein gets one entry after TCRdb re-called the 5' RACE reads with MiXCR. The sample carries roughly 250,000 distinct CDR3 sequences, 10% to 15% recorded once. The source material was CD4+ T cells sorted from PBMCs, sampled 45 days after the yellow fever booster vaccination. Source of these receptors: a man younger than 45 who received the YFV17D yellow fever vaccine.

This clonotype was counted only a few times. This sequence joins TRBV7-9 and TRBJ2-3; tentative D call: TRBD2 (6 bases). V gave up 2 bases and J gave up 6 bases, with 15 bases separating them. The CDR3 totals 15 residues. Germline V gene lookup returns CDR1 SEHNR and CDR2 FQNEAQ (reference sequence). The CDR3 bases are TGTGCCAGCAGCTTATTAGCGTCTCGGGGGGATACGCAGTATTTT. This sequence encodes CASSLLASRGDTQYF.

The chain combines TRBV6-1 with TRBJ1-3, with no clear D. Germline V gene lookup returns CDR1 MNHNS and CDR2 SASEGT. The V and J ends lost 6 bases and 2 bases respectively, with 11 bases between them. The CDR3 totals 14 residues. CDR3 region: CASRKGGAGNTIYF. Here the CDR3 DNA reads TGTGCCAGCAGAAAAGGAGGAGCTGGAAACACCATATATTTT.

The sample holds many counts of this clonotype. The V call is TRBV20-1, the J call TRBJ2-7; 11 bases align to TRBD2. CDR3 size: 12 residues. Germline V gene data show CDR1 as DFQATT and CDR2 as SNEGSKA (reference sequence). Trimming took 7 bases from V and 3 from J; bases not matched to a gene: 2. The CDR3 DNA reads as TGCAGTGTACTAGCGGGAGTCTACGAGCAGTACTTC. Translated: CSVLAGVYEQYF.

This clonotype was seen a few times. The chain is built from TRBV24-1 and TRBJ1-5; D unresolved. Germline V gene lookup returns CDR1 KGHDR and CDR2 SFDVKD. This CDR3 has 10 amino acids. The V end was cut by 12 bases, the J end by 4 bases, with 6 bases between. CDR3 bases: TGTGCCGGAAGGAATCAGCCCCAGCATTTT. Translated: CAGRNQPQHF.

This clonotype was recorded a few times. The V call is TRBV20-1, the J call TRBJ2-5; possibly TRBD1 for D (5 bases). Germline V gives CDR1 DFQATT, CDR2 SNEGSKA (reference sequence). The CDR3 sequence is 13 residues long. Trimming cost V 0 bases and J 5 bases, with 10 bases left between them. The CDR3 loop reads CSARDGRAETQYF. CDR3 in DNA: TGCAGTGCTAGAGATGGCAGGGCGGAGACCCAGTACTTC.

This clonotype was detected a few times. The J gene is TRBJ2-2, the V gene TRBV4-3; possible D gene TRBD2, 7 bases. The germline V gene encodes CDR1 LGHNA and CDR2 YSLEER. Trimming removed 4 bases at V and 4 bases at J, with 22 bases between. CDR3 length: 18 residues. The CDR3 sequence is CASSRSGGHRLATGELFF. Here the CDR3 DNA reads TGCGCCAGCAGCCGATCGGGGGGACACCGGCTGGCCACCGGGGAGCTGTTTTTT.

The V call is TRBV7-2, the J call TRBJ2-7, with TRBD1 matching 7 bases. V shed 5 bases, J shed 4 bases, and the junction held 5 bases outside the gene matches. The CDR3 sequence is 13 residues long. Germline V CDR1 and CDR2: SGHTA, FQGNSA. The CDR3 coding sequence is TGTGCCAGCAGCGCCCCACAGGGGTACGAGCAGTACTTC. Translating gives CASSAPQGYEQYF.

In its sample, this clonotype was seen a few times. The J gene is TRBJ1-1, the V gene TRBV5-1; 7 bases map to TRBD1. The CDR3 covers 15 residues. Unmatched junction bases numbered 9, after V lost 0 bases and J lost 7 bases. From germline, CDR1 is SGHRS and CDR2 YFSETQ. Here the CDR3 DNA reads TGCGCCAGCAGCTTGGAACCAATGTCAGGGGGTGAAGCTTTCTTT. Translated, it gives CASSLEPMSGGEAFF.

The chain combines TRBV20-1 with TRBJ1-4; 7 nucleotides align to TRBD1. The junction had 6 bases not matched to a gene; V was cut back by 4 bases and J by 7 bases. The germline V gene encodes CDR1 DFQATT and CDR2 SNEGSKA (reference sequence). This CDR3 is 13 amino acids long. The CDR3 region is CSAIGTAGEKLFF. The CDR3 coding sequence is TGCAGTGCTATCGGGACAGCGGGTGAAAAACTGTTTTTT.

This clonotype was observed a handful of times. The rearrangement links TRBV3-1 to TRBJ2-7, with D possibly being TRBD2 (6 bases). Trimming stripped 4 bases from V and 4 bases from J, with 14 bases between. Germline loops: CDR1 LGHDT, CDR2 YNNKEL (reference sequence). The CDR3 totals 14 residues. CDR3 protein: CASSPLGSGYEQYF. The CDR3 DNA reads as TGTGCCAGCAGCCCTCTGGGGAGCGGGTACGAGCAGTACTTC.

This clonotype was detected a few times. The chain employs TRBV5-1 and TRBJ2-7, with D perhaps matching TRBD1 (5 bases). This CDR3 comprises 13 residues. Per germline, CDR1 SGHRS and CDR2 YFSETQ. V was trimmed by 3 bases and J by 3 bases, leaving 10 bases between them. CDR3 loop: CASSSAGNYEQYF. CDR3 nucleotides: TGCGCCAGCAGCTCTGCAGGGAACTACGAGCAGTACTTC.

This clonotype was picked up a small number of times. The rearrangement uses TRBV28 and TRBJ2-1; the D is unclear. The CDR3 consists of 15 residues. From germline, CDR1 is MDHEN and CDR2 SYDVKM. The V gene lost 1 base and the J gene lost 7 bases, with 14 bases spanning the gap. The CDR3, as DNA: TGTGCCAGCAGTTTATCGGCACTCCTCTCGAATGAGCAGTTCTTC. Translated: CASSLSALLSNEQFF.

This clonotype came up a few times. The V and J genes are TRBV5-1 and TRBJ2-7; 9 bases map to TRBD1. Per germline, CDR1 SGHRS and CDR2 YFSETQ. This CDR3 contains 15 residues. J gave up 0 bases and V 3 bases, and 4 bases lay outside the gene matches. The DNA for the CDR3 is TGCGCCAGCAGCTCCGGACAGGGGCTCTCCTACGAGCAGTACTTC. Its protein product is CASSSGQGLSYEQYF.

The chain joins TRBV6-2 or TRBV6-3 to TRBJ2-1, with 9 bases matching TRBD2. The CDR3 extends over 15 amino acids. The germline CDR1 and CDR2 sequences are MNHEY and SVGEGT. V trimming: 8 bases; J trimming: 4 bases; junction bases outside the gene matches: 9. The CDR3 DNA is TGTGCCAGCGTCATCACTAGCGGGCATTACAATGAGCAGTTCTTC. Translation gives CASVITSGHYNEQFF.

V is TRBV4-3 and J is TRBJ2-1, with 12 positions matching TRBD2. The CDR3 has 15 amino acids. Germline V CDR1 and CDR2: LGHNA, YSLEER. V trimming: 4 bases; J trimming: 9 bases; junction bases outside the gene matches: 7. This CDR3 is CASSRSSGRALEQFF. Here the CDR3 DNA reads TGCGCCAGCAGCCGCTCTAGCGGGAGGGCCCTTGAGCAGTTCTTC.